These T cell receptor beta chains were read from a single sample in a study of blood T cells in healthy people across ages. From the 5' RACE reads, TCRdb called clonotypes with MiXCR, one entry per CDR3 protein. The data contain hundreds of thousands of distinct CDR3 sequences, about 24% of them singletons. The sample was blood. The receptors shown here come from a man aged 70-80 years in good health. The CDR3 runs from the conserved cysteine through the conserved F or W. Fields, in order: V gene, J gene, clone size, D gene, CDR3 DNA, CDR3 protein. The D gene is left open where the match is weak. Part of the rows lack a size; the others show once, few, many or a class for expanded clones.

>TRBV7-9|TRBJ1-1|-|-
TGTGCCAGCAAACGGGACACCCTTTTGGACACTGAAGCTTTCTTT
CASKRDTLLDTEAFF
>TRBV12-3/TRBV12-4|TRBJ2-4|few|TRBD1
TGTGCCAGCTACGGACAGGGGAGGGACCTGGCCAAAAACATTCAGTACTTC
CASYGQGRDLAKNIQYF
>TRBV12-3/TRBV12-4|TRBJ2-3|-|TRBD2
TGTGCCAGCAGTTTCGGTAGCGGGACCCACACAGATACGCAGTATTTT
CASSFGSGTHTDTQYF
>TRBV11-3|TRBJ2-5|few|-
TGTGCCAGCAGCTTAGGGAAGACAGGACAAGAGACCCAGTACTTC
CASSLGKTGQETQYF
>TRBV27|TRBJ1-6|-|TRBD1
TGTGCCAGCAGTTTCCCGGACAGGGCCCTTTATAATTCACCCCTCCACTTT
CASSFPDRALYNSPLHF
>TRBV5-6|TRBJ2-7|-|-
TGTGCCAGCAGCCTGCAGGGAGGCGAGCAGTACTTC
CASSLQGGEQYF
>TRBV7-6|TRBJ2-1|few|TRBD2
TGTGCCGGCAGCTTCCGGGGGGGCCAGAATGAGCAGTTCTTC
CAGSFRGGQNEQFF
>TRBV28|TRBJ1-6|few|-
TGTGCCAGCAGTCCTCGGCCCTATTCACCCCTCCACTTT
CASSPRPYSPLHF
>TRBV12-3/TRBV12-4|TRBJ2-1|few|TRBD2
TGTGCCAGCAGTTTTTCCGGACTAGCGGAGCAGTTCTTC
CASSFSGLAEQFF
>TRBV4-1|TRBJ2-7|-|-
TGCGCCAGCAGCGAAGGACGGGGCCAGGGCTACGAGCAGTACTTC
CASSEGRGQGYEQYF
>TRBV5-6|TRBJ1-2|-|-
TGTGCCAGCAGCCCCTCACCCGTTAAGACAGTCTATGGCTACACCTTC
CASSPSPVKTVYGYTF
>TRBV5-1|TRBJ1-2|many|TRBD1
TGTGCCAGCAGCTTGGGGGACAGAGGCTATGGCTACACCTTC
CASSLGDRGYGYTF
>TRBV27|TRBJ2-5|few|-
TGTGCCAGCAGTTTTTTGCGGCGGACGCCCTACTCGTTCAAAGAGACCCAGTACTTC
CASSFLRRTPYSFKETQYF
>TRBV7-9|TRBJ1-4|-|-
TGTGCCACCCCAGGGAGCGCTAATGAAAAACTGTTTTTT
CATPGSANEKLFF
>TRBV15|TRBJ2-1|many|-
TGTGCCACCAGTTCCCGGACCAACTCCTACAATGAGCAGTTCTTC
CATSSRTNSYNEQFF
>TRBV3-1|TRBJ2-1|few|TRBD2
TGTGCCAGCAGCCAAGATGGGACTACGAAGCAGTTCTTC
CASSQDGTTKQFF
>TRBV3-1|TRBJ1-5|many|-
TGTGCCAGCAGCCCGGCCATCTTTCAGCCCCAGCATTTT
CASSPAIFQPQHF
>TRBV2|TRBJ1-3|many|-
TGTGCCAGCCTGCTGTCCGAAACAGGGACCTCTGGAAACACCATATATTTT
CASLLSETGTSGNTIYF